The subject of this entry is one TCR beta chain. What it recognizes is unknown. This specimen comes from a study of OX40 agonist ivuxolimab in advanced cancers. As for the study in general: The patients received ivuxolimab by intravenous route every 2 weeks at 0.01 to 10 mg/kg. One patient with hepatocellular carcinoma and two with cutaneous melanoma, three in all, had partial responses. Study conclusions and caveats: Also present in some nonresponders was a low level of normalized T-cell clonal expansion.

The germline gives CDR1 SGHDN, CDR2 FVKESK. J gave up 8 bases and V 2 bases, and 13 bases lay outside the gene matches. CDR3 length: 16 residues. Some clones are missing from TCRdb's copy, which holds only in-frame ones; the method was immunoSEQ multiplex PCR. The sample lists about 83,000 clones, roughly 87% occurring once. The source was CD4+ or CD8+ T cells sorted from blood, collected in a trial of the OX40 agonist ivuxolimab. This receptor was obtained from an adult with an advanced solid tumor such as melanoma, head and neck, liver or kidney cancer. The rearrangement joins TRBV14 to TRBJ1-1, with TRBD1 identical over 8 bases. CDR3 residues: CASSQPGDRPRAEAFF. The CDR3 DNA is TGTGCCAGCAGCCAACCCGGGGACAGGCCCCGTGCGGAAGCTTTCTTT.